This T cell receptor (beta chain) was obtained from a study of T cells in Graves' hyperthyroidism and ophthalmopathy. Broader study findings: Stable hyperthyroidism was separated from ophthalmopathy by a model based on 13 V-J features. Blood also contained most expanded thyroid clonotypes above 0.001.

Amplification targeted TCR beta CDR3 regions from RNA transcripts. HTBI primers were employed in a first-round RT-PCR of the TCR CDR3. TCRdb processed the multiplex PCR reads anew with MiXCR; each CDR3 protein has one entry. The data contain fewer than 750,000 distinct CDR3 sequences, roughly 46% of them singletons. This clonotype appeared a few times. Its specificity is not known. V lost 6 bases and J lost 2, with 10 bases in between. Germline CDR1 reads LNHDA; CDR2 reads SQIVND (reference sequence). The CDR3 is 14 residues long. Graves' hyperthyroidism qualified as stable when ophthalmopathy did not progress within 18 months. Patients were aged 18 to 65, had disease duration under 2 months, and had newly diagnosed hyperthyroidism.

This TCR derives from a woman aged 18-29 years with Graves' hyperthyroidism. This chain links TRBV19 with TRBJ1-4; the D gene is possibly TRBD1 (6 bases). The sequencing input was peripheral blood or thyroid tissue (not recorded which). CDR3 protein: CASSTGMTNEKLFF. CDR3 sequence (DNA): TGTGCCAGTAGCACAGGGATGACTAATGAAAAACTGTTTTTT.